The 20 T cell receptor beta chains in this list originate from one sample, sequenced in a study of cytomegalovirus exposure and HLA in healthy donors. The PCR ran on 60 Vbeta and 13 Jbeta primers. Only in-frame clones appear in the TCRdb table, and some are missing; sequencing was by immunoSEQ multiplex PCR. The table records 160,000 or so clones, roughly 85% of them present only once. Sequenced sample: PBMCs. The receptors derive from a woman in her 30s in good health and CMV-seronegative.

The V call is TRBV5-6, the J call TRBJ2-1; 11 bases fit TRBD2. Germline values: CDR1 SGHDT, CDR2 YYEEEE. CDR3 length: 14 residues. Trimming removed 4 bases from V and 8 bases from J; junction bases left unmatched: 5. The CDR3 bases are TGTGCCAGCAGCGCGGGACTAGCGGCCCATGAGCAGTTCTTC. Its translation: CASSAGLAAHEQFF. The entire variable domain, with the rest obtained from reference TRBV5-6 and TRBJ2-1, is as follows: DAGVTQSPTHLIKTRGQQVTLRCSPKSGHDTVSWYQQALGQGPQFIFQYYEEEERQRGNFPDRFSGHQFPNYSSELNVNALLLGDSALYLCASSAGLAAHEQFFGPGTRLTVL.

The chain links TRBV15 to TRBJ1-3; 9 bases fit TRBD1. The CDR3 covers 16 residues. V dropped 3 bases and J dropped 6; count of bases not matched to a gene: 9. CDR1 is LNHNV, CDR2 YYDKDF, per germline (reference sequence). CDR3 sequence reads: CATSRWQTGGKNTIYF. The CDR3 DNA reads as TGTGCCACCAGCAGGTGGCAGACAGGGGGAAAAAACACCATATATTTT.

The chain combines TRBV19 with TRBJ1-4, with 9 positions matching TRBD1. The CDR3 length is 14 residues. The ends lost 10 bases at V and 7 bases at J; junction bases unmatched: 10. Germline values: CDR1 LNHDA, CDR2 SQIVND (reference sequence). The CDR3, as DNA: TGTGCCACCAAGGGGGGACAGGGCGGTGAAAAACTGTTTTTT. Amino acid sequence: CATKGGQGGEKLFF.

The chain uses TRBV7-9 and TRBJ2-6, with a weak D call TRBD1 (6 bases). Germline V lookup: CDR1 SEHNR, CDR2 FQNEAQ (reference sequence). The CDR3 is 18 residues long. Trimming removed 5 bases at V and 0 bases at J, with 17 bases between. This CDR3 reads CASSRSLRGPSGANVLTF. The CDR3 region has the DNA TGTGCCAGCAGCCGAAGTCTCAGGGGCCCCTCTGGGGCCAACGTCCTGACTTTC. Drawing the rest from reference TRBV7-9 and TRBJ2-6, the complete variable domain is DTGVSQNPRHKITKRGQNVTFRCDPISEHNRLYWYRQTLGQGPEFLTYFQNEAQLEKSRLLSDRFSAERPKGSFSTLEIQRTEQGDSAMYLCASSRSLRGPSGANVLTFGAGSRLTVL.

This rearrangement joins TRBV5-6 to TRBJ1-2, with TRBD1 as a possible D gene (6 bases). Germline loops: CDR1 SGHDT, CDR2 YYEEEE. The CDR3 is 15 residues long. Trimming removed 4 bases from V and 8 bases from J, with 21 bases in between. CDR3: CASSRGDYRERGYTF. The CDR3 bases are TGTGCCAGCAGCCGGGGGGACTACAGGGAGCGAGGCTACACCTTC.

This clone was counted only a few times. The J gene is TRBJ1-4, the V gene TRBV28; TRBD1 is a possible D gene (6 bases). Trimming pared 11 bases from V and 7 bases from J, leaving 20 bases between. The CDR3 has 14 residues. Germline-derived CDR1 and CDR2 are MDHEN and SYDVKM. CDR3 nucleotide sequence: TGTGCCGCCCCTGGGGGCCTAGGGGGTGAAAAACTGTTTTTT. This gives the protein CAAPGGLGGEKLFF.

V gene TRBV6-5 combines with J gene TRBJ1-3, with no clear D. Germline V CDR1 and CDR2: MNHEY, SVGAGI. This CDR3 contains 15 residues. The V and J ends lost 2 bases and 0 bases respectively, with 8 bases between them. CDR3 region: CASSYSGSSGNTIYF. As DNA, the CDR3 is TGTGCCAGCAGTTACAGTGGGAGCTCTGGAAACACCATATATTTT.

The chain joins TRBV6-1 to TRBJ1-1, with 9 bases that match TRBD1. Trimming took 7 bases from V and 5 from J; bases not matched to a gene: 5. This CDR3 comprises 13 residues. CDR1 and CDR2 (germline): MNHNS, SASEGT. CDR3 nucleotide sequence: TGTGCCAGCACACGGACAGGGGAAACTGAAGCTTTCTTT. Translation gives CASTRTGETEAFF.

The chain is built from TRBV18 and TRBJ2-5; the D is unclear. The V gene's germline CDR1 is KGHSH and CDR2 LQKENI. Trimming cost V 2 bases and J 4 bases, with 8 bases left between them. This CDR3 region has 13 residues. The CDR3 region is CASSPSSGETQYF. In DNA, the CDR3 is TGTGCCAGCTCACCAAGTAGTGGAGAGACCCAGTACTTC.

This CDR3 reads CASSQAKRDRVTGELFF. Written as DNA, the CDR3 is TGCGCCAGCAGTCAAGCGAAAAGGGACAGGGTCACCGGGGAGCTGTTTTTT. The gene calls are TRBV23-1 and TRBJ2-2; 9 bases fit TRBD1. TRBV23-1 carries the ORF label, with uncertain function. With V trimmed by 2 bases and J by 4 bases, 8 bases remained unmatched. The CDR3 extends over 17 amino acids.

This clone was recorded once. The gene calls are TRBV27 and TRBJ2-7; 15 bases are shared with TRBD2. The J segment lost 7 bases and the V segment lost 6 bases, leaving 7 bases of the junction unmatched. The CDR3 has 15 residues. CDR1 and CDR2 (germline): MNHEY, SMNVEV (reference sequence). In DNA form, the CDR3 reads TGTGCCAGCAGGAAGGTGGGGACTAGCGGGGGGGAGCAGTACTTC. Translation gives CASRKVGTSGGEQYF.

The gene calls are TRBV6-1 and TRBJ1-2; unclear D gene. Between the trimmed V and J ends, which lost 10 bases and 4 bases, there was a span of 16 bases. CDR1 and CDR2 from the germline V gene are MNHNS and SASEGT. This CDR3 spans 13 amino acids. CDR3 nucleotide sequence: TGTGCCACGAATCGGGGAGCTGGCTATGGCTACACCTTC. It encodes CATNRGAGYGYTF.

This sequence joins TRBV7-2 and TRBJ1-2, with a weak D call TRBD1 (6 bases). The CDR3 runs 13 residues. Germline CDR1 and CDR2: SGHTA and FQGNSA. Between the trimmed V and J ends, which lost 4 bases and 5 bases, there was a span of 11 bases. In nucleotides, the CDR3 is TGTGCCAGCAGCTCGACAGGTACTTATGGCTACACCTTC. Translated: CASSSTGTYGYTF.

The V gene is TRBV9, the J gene TRBJ1-2; D not resolved. Trimming stripped 0 bases from V and 8 bases from J, with 17 bases between. In germline, CDR1 is SGDLS, CDR2 YYNGEE. The CDR3 extends over 15 amino acids. CDR3 in DNA: TGTGCCAGCAGCGTAGCTCTTGAGCTCTCGGGGGGCTACACCTTC. Translation: CASSVALELSGGYTF.

V and J are TRBV6-1 and TRBJ2-7, with D possibly matching TRBD2 (5 bases). CDR3 size: 12 residues. Between the trimmed V and J ends, which lost 3 bases and 2 bases, there was a span of 5 bases. Germline V gene sequence: CDR1 MNHNS, CDR2 SASEGT. The CDR3 loop is CASSDGAYEQYF. CDR3 in DNA: TGTGCCAGCAGTGACGGGGCCTACGAGCAGTACTTC.

This chain links TRBV6-1 with TRBJ1-1, with D unresolved. The germline gives CDR1 MNHNS, CDR2 SASEGT. The CDR3 consists of 13 residues. Trimming shortened V by 8 bases and J by 1 base, and 11 bases separated the two germline ends. For the CDR3, the DNA is TGTGCCAGCCCAGGTCGGCAGAACACTGAAGCTTTCTTT. It specifies CASPGRQNTEAFF.

This clone was observed a few times. V is TRBV6-5 and J is TRBJ2-7, with 7 bases aligning to TRBD1. Germline assignment: CDR1 MNHEY and CDR2 SVGAGI. This CDR3 spans 12 amino acids. Trimming at V came to 10 bases and at J to 3 bases, leaving 6 bases not matched to a gene. The CDR3 protein is CATQRGHYEQYF. The CDR3 DNA follows: TGTGCCACCCAGAGGGGGCACTACGAGCAGTACTTC.

The CDR3 spells CASSRVSGELFF. The CDR3 DNA follows: TGTGCCAGCAGCCGCGTATCCGGGGAGCTGTTTTTT. The V gene is TRBV5-8, the J gene TRBJ2-2; D remains unclear. Germline V gene sequence: CDR1 SGHTS, CDR2 YDEGEE. V was clipped by 4 bases and J by 6 bases, with 7 bases between them. The CDR3 extends over 12 amino acids.

The V call is TRBV6-6, the J call TRBJ1-4; no reliable D call. V was clipped by 8 bases and J by 4 bases, with 17 bases between them. Germline CDR1 is MNHNY and CDR2 is SVGAGI (reference sequence). This CDR3 is built from 15 residues. CDR3 DNA sequence: TGTGCCAGCTGGCCATACGGGTCCCGTAATGAAAAACTGTTTTTT. It is translated as CASWPYGSRNEKLFF.

This chain links TRBV25-1 with TRBJ2-7; D possibly corresponds to TRBD1 (6 bases). The CDR3 sequence is 13 residues long. CDR1 is MGHDK and CDR2 is SYGVNS in the germline V gene. V lost 11 bases and J lost 3, with 17 bases in between. This chain's CDR3 is CAVRGSLLYEQYF. CDR3 DNA: TGTGCCGTAAGGGGGTCTTTACTCTACGAGCAGTACTTC.